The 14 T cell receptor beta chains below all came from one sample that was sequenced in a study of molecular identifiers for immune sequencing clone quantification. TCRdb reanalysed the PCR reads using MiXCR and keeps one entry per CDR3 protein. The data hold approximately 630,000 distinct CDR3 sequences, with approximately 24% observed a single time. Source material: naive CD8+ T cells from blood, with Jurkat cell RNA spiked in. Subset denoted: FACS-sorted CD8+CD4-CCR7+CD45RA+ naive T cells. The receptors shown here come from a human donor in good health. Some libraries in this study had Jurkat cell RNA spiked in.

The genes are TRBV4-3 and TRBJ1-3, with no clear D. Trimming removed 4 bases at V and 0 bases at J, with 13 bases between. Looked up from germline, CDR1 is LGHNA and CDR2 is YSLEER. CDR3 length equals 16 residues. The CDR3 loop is CASSPKTGPSGNTIYF. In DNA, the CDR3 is TGCGCCAGCAGCCCCAAGACGGGTCCCTCTGGAAACACCATATATTTT.

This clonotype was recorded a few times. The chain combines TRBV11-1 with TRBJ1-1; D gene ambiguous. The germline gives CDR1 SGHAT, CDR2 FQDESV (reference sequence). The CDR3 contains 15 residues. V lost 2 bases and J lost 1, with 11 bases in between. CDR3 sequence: CASSLSALANTEAFF. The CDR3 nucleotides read TGTGCCAGCAGCTTAAGCGCGTTAGCGAACACTGAAGCTTTCTTT. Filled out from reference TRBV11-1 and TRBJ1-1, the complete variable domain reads EAEVAQSPRYKITEKSQAVAFWCDPISGHATLYWYRQILGQGPELLVQFQDESVVDDSQLPKDRFSAERLKGVDSTLKIQPAELGDSAMYLCASSLSALANTEAFFGQGTRLTVV.

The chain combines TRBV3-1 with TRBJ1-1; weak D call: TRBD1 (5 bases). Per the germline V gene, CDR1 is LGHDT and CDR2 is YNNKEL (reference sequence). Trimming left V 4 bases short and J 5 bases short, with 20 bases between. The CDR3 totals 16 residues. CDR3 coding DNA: TGTGCCAGCAGCCCCCCTCTTGGGCAGGGTCGGACTGAAGCTTTCTTT. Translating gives CASSPPLGQGRTEAFF.

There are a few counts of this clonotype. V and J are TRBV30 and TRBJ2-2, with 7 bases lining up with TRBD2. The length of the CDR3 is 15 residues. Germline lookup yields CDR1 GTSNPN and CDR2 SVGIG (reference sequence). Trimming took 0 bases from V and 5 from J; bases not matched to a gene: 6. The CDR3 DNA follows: TGTGCCTGGAGTGTCGATCTAGCGGAAACCGGGGAGCTGTTTTTT. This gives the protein CAWSVDLAETGELFF.

The CDR3 DNA reads as TGCAGTGCTAGAGATTGGGGTACTAATGAAAAACTGTTTTTT. Its protein is CSARDWGTNEKLFF. This chain connects TRBV20-1 to TRBJ1-4; D not certain. The V end was cut by 0 bases, the J end by 2 bases, with 7 bases between. The CDR3 sequence is 14 residues long. Germline-derived CDR1 and CDR2 are DFQATT and SNEGSKA (reference sequence).

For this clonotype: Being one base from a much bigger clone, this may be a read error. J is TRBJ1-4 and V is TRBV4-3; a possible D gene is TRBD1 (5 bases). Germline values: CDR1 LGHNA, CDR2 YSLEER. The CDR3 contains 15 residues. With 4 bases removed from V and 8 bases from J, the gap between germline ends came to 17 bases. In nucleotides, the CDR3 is TGCGCCAGCAGCCCAGGATCAGGGTACGGAGAAAAACTGTTTTTT. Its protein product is CASSPGSGYGEKLFF.

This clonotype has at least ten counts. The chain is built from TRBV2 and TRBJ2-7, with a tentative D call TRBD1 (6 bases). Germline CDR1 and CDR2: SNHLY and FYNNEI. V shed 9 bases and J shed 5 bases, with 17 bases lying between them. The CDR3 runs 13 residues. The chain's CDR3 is CASRPLTGDEQYF. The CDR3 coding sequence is TGTGCCAGTCGCCCTTTGACAGGCGACGAGCAGTACTTC.

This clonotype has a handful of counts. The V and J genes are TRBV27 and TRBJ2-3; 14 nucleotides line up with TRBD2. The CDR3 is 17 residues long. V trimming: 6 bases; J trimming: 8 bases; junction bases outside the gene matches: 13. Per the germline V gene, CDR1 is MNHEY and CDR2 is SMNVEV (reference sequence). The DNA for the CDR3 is TGTGCCAGCAGCCCTATCGGGACTAGCGGGAGTGGAGGTACGCAGTATTTT. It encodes CASSPIGTSGSGGTQYF.

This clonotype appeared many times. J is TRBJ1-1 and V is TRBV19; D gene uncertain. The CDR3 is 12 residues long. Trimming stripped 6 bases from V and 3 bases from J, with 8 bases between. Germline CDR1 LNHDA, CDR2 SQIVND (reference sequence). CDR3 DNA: TGTGCCAGTAGAGACGGTGACACTGAAGCTTTCTTT. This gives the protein CASRDGDTEAFF.

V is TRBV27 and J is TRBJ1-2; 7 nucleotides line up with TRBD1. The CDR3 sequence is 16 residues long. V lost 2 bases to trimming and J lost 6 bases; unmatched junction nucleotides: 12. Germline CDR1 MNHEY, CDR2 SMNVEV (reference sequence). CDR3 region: CASSLHRTGSANGYTF. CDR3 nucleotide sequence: TGTGCCAGCAGTTTACACCGGACAGGTAGTGCCAATGGCTACACCTTC.

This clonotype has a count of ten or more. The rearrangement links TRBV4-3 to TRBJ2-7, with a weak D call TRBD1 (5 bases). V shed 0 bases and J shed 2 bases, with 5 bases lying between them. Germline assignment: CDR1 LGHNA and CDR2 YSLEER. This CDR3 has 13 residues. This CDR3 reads CASSQDRAYEQYF. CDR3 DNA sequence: TGCGCCAGCAGCCAAGACAGGGCCTACGAGCAGTACTTC.

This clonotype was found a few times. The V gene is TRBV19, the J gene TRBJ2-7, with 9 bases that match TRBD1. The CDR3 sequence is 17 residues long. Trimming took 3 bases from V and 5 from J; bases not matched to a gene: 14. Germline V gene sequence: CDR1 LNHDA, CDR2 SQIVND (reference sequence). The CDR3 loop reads CASSIGSGGTGINEQYF. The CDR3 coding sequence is TGTGCCAGTAGTATCGGATCGGGTGGGACAGGGATCAACGAGCAGTACTTC.

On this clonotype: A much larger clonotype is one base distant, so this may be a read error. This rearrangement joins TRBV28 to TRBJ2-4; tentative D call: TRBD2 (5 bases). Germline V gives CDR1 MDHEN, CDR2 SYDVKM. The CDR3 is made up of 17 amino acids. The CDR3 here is CASSSGKGSPARNIQYF. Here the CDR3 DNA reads TGTGCCAGCAGTTCCGGGAAAGGTTCTCCGGCCAGAAACATTCAGTACTTC.

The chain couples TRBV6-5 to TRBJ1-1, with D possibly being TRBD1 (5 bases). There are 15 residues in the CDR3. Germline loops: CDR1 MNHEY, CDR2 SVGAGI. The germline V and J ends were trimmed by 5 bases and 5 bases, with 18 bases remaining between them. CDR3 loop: CASSNLKGADTEAFF. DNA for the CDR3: TGTGCCAGCAGTAACCTCAAAGGGGCGGATACTGAAGCTTTCTTT.